The rows below give T cell receptor beta chains drawn from one sample of a study of human T cells and chemical hapten exposure. TCRdb reprocessed the RACE reads with MiXCR, giving one entry per CDR3 protein. Of about 260,000 distinct CDR3 sequences in the sample, about 8.6% are singletons; the top ten hold around 2.5%. This specimen was whole blood, taken in connection with sensitization to the hapten diphenylcyclopropenone (DPC). These receptors came from a woman aged 40 to 55 with alopecia areata. Some clones in this sample may be carry-over from other donors' samples. CDR3s leave out the opening cysteine and the closing phenylalanine or tryptophan.

V gene	J gene	CDR3 protein
TRBV9	TRBJ2-1	ASSRLAGGLRNEQF
TRBV20-1	TRBJ1-2	SALDRANYGYT
TRBV2	TRBJ1-5	ASSSPDSNQPQH
TRBV2	TRBJ2-1	ASRGTSGPYNEQF
TRBV5-6	TRBJ2-5	ASSTPSRGGETQY
TRBV2	TRBJ2-2	ATSLAYTGELF
TRBV6-5	TRBJ2-5	AARQGETQY
TRBV5-5	TRBJ1-6	ASSPWPYNSPLH
TRBV28	TRBJ2-7	ASSLVSGTGGSYEQY
TRBV11-1	TRBJ2-7	ASSLGGQGYEQY
TRBV4-2	TRBJ2-1	ASSQGSGILRNEQF
TRBV27	TRBJ1-4	ASTVVGGLGKLF
TRBV6-5	TRBJ2-7	ASSGSGTGNLQQY
TRBV20-1	TRBJ1-2	SASPPRSGYT
TRBV29-1	TRBJ1-1	SAGQAINTEAF
TRBV4-3	TRBJ2-3	ASSQDLREANTDTQY
TRBV6-5	TRBJ1-2	ASSYEVGGSYGYT
TRBV12-3/TRBV12-4	TRBJ1-6	ASSLGRGTYNSPLH
TRBV7-8	TRBJ2-1	ASSLAGGEQF
TRBV5-1	TRBJ2-3	ARQGFSTDTQY
TRBV28	TRBJ1-2	ASSSRYGYT
TRBV11-2	TRBJ2-2	ASKTSSGSVTGELF
TRBV12-3/TRBV12-4	TRBJ1-1	ASTTGGGNTEAF
TRBV7-2	TRBJ2-3	ASSFDRITDTQY
TRBV6-2/TRBV6-3	TRBJ2-1	ASSYSPLQGIYNEQF
TRBV4-1	TRBJ1-4	ASSQDAGRGIATNEKLF
TRBV6-6	TRBJ2-1	ASSPPTSGINEQF
TRBV9	TRBJ2-4	ASSGGAGLAKNIQY
TRBV11-2	TRBJ2-1	ATARGSGRTYGEQF
TRBV4-2	TRBJ2-1	ASSPRQSSYNEQF
TRBV20-1	TRBJ2-7	SANRNYEQY
TRBV29-1	TRBJ2-2	SVVAGELF
TRBV28	TRBJ2-5	AIVTGGAVKETQY
TRBV7-9	TRBJ2-5	ASSLAGGGETQY
TRBV28	TRBJ2-5	ASSSGMKTQY
TRBV5-1	TRBJ2-3	ASSLELAGGVDTQY
TRBV28	TRBJ2-3	ASSLLALTDTQY
TRBV29-1	TRBJ2-1	SVYGGHTTLYNEQF
TRBV20-1	TRBJ2-5	SGTGGVDQETQY
TRBV18	TRBJ2-7	ASSPRGAKGHEQY
TRBV4-3	TRBJ2-1	ASSRVVGMVEQF
TRBV21-1	TRBJ2-3	ASSKVPGADTQY
TRBV25-1	TRBJ2-3	ASSESVSPDTQY
TRBV12-3/TRBV12-4	TRBJ1-4	ASSLGPPF
TRBV12-3/TRBV12-4	TRBJ2-3	ASSFSDDTQY
TRBV18	TRBJ2-3	ASSPRTGPEDTQY
TRBV29-1	TRBJ2-3	SVEGGRQADTQY
TRBV7-2	TRBJ2-1	ASSLAGVTYNEQF
TRBV20-1	TRBJ1-6	SARDSSTGGTINSPLH
TRBV6-2/TRBV6-3	TRBJ2-7	ASSGTSGRGYEQY
TRBV7-9	TRBJ2-7	ASSATGLGGEQY
TRBV21-1	TRBJ1-5	ASSKTPPTGINQPQH
TRBV5-1	TRBJ2-1	ASSLRDSYNEQF
TRBV4-3	TRBJ1-4	ASSQDRQGGEKLF
TRBV6-5	TRBJ1-4	ASRGLRGLNEKLF
TRBV5-5	TRBJ2-7	ASSKVARTSYEQY
TRBV28	TRBJ2-7	ASSAASGRAYEQY
TRBV29-1	TRBJ2-5	SVAGTTQETQY
TRBV28	TRBJ2-7	ASSTRRGIDEQY
TRBV9	TRBJ1-2	ASSVVGTTNYGYT